This T cell receptor beta chain was retrieved from a study of blood T cell repertoires in COVID-19 (dated by TCRdb to 2020 to 2021). Turning to the overall study: Collaborator samples came from the United States, Italy and Spain and covered acute and convalescent phases of COVID-19. HLA class I and class II types, where available, came from metadata supplied by the sample provider rather than from assay-based typing. The repertoires were released in a freely available public database meant as a resource for research on the immune response to SARS-CoV-2. The prospective study material was composed of cDNA or gDNA derived from T cells, B-cell-depleted T cells, or PBMCs. Samples came from the ongoing ImmuneRACE study (first 160 participants) plus 1,254 subjects from 6 global collaborators. A de-identified subject ID, COVID-19 status, age in years and sex were almost always included in the sample metadata. Deeply sampled blood TCRbeta repertoires from subjects exposed to, actively infected with, or recovered from COVID-19 were included in the dataset.

Remarks on this clone: Its antigen specificity is not known. No base-level quality is on record; no much larger clone is a single base apart.

TCRbeta CDR3 regions were amplified from genomic DNA using the immunoSEQ Assay, a bias-controlled multiplex PCR. Per the original workflow: The number of nucleated cells in each sample was estimated from the amplification of reference gene primers within the assay. To quantify the absolute abundance of each unique TCRbeta CDR3 rearrangement, sequence reads were collapsed and filtered. For each sample, productive Simpson clonality was calculated as the square root of Simpson's diversity index across productive rearrangements. As stored in TCRdb, this immuneACCESS dataset retains in-frame rearrangements with V and J assigned. A fraction of the clones does not appear; measured against another copy, unresolved V genes explain less than half of the discrepancy, and the remainder lacks a known reason. The DNA was the basis for D and trimming; V, J and clone size are from that table. This sample lists approximately 150,000 clones; about 83% were detected once. Around 3.2% of the sample goes to the ten largest clones.

In the prospective study, participants were roughly 18 to 100 years old, resided in about two dozen geographic areas of the United States, and were enrolled through a virtual design. Cohort assignment in the prospective study relied on participant-reported clinical history from a screening survey and a study questionnaire. Mobile phlebotomists in the prospective study collected whole blood, serum and a nasopharyngeal or oropharyngeal swab from every participant. Over a 2-month period, participants in the prospective study had the option of providing additional blood draws and questionnaires. Before DNA extraction, prospective study blood samples were shipped either frozen or at room temperature. Summary of the overall study and its limitations: How much clinical and demographic metadata was included differed by source and by participant, and the metadata was provided uncurated.

Trimming removed 4 bases from V and 7 bases from J, leaving 23 bases between the germline ends. There are 17 amino acids in the CDR3, from cysteine to phenylalanine inclusive. CDR3 DNA is the only sequence kept; it has 51 bases, read in frame from the first base. The TCR sequence derives from a woman aged 50 to 60 with acute COVID-19. The sequence joins TRBV5-3 to TRBJ2-2; D gene: possibly TRBD2, on 6 matching bases. TRBV5-3 belongs to the ORF category, with a function that is uncertain. Input material: PBMCs or T cells enriched from blood (not recorded which). The DNA reads as follows: TGTGCCAGAAGCCATCGGGACTTGCATGCACAAAGCGGGGAGCTGTTTTTT. It encodes CARSHRDLHAQSGELFF.